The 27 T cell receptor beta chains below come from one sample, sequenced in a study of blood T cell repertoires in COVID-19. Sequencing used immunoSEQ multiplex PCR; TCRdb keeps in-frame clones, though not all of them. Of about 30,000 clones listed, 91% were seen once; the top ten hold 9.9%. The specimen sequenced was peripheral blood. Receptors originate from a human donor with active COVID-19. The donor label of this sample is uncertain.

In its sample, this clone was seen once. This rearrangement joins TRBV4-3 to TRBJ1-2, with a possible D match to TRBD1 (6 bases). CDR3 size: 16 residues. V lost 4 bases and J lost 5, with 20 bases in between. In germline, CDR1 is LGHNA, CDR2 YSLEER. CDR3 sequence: CASSLQKGTGTYGYTF. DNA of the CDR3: TGCGCCAGCAGCCTTCAGAAGGGAACAGGGACATATGGCTACACCTTC.

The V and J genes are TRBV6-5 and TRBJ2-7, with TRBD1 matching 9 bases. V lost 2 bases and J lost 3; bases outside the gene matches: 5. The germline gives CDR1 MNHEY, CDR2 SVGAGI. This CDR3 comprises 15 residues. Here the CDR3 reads CASSYTTGGGYEQYF. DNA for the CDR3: TGTGCCAGCAGTTACACCACAGGGGGCGGCTACGAGCAGTACTTC.

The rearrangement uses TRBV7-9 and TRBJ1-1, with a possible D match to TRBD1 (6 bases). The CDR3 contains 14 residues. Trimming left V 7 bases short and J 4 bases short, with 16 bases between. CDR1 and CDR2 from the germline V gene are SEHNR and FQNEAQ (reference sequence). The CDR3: CASTRGGGGTEAFF. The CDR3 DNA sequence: TGTGCCAGCACCCGAGGGGGGGGTGGCACTGAAGCTTTCTTT.

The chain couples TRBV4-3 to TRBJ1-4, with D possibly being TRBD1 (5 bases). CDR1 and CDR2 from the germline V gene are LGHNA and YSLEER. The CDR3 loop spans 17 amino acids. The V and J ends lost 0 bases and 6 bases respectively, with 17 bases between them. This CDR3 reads CASSQDGVGGKDEKLFF. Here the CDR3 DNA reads TGCGCCAGCAGCCAAGATGGTGTCGGGGGGAAGGATGAAAAACTGTTTTTT.

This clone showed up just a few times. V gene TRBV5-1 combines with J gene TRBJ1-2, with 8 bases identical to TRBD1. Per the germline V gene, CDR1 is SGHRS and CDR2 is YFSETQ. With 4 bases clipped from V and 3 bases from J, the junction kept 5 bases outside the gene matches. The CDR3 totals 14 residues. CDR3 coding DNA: TGCGCCAGCAGCCCAGGGGGCGAGGACTATGGCTACACCTTC. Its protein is CASSPGGEDYGYTF.

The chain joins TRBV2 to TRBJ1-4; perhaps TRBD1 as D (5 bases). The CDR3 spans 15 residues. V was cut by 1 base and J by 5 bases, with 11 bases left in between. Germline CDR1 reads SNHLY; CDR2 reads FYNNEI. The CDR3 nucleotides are TGTGCCAGCAGTGAAGGCGGCAGGGCCAATGAAAAACTGTTTTTT. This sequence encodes CASSEGGRANEKLFF.

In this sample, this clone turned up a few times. In DNA, the CDR3 is TGCGCCAGCAGCTTGGTGGGGGGGAACGGCTACACCTTC. As protein: CASSLVGGNGYTF. The rearrangement links TRBV5-1 to TRBJ1-2, with a tentative D call TRBD1 (5 bases). The CDR3 extends over 13 amino acids. The germline V gene encodes CDR1 SGHRS and CDR2 YFSETQ. The germline V and J ends were trimmed by 0 bases and 8 bases, with 11 bases remaining between them.

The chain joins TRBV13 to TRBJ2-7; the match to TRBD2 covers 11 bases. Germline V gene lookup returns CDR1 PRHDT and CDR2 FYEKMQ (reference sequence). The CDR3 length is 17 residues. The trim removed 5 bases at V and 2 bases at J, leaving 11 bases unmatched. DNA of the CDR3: TGTGCCAGCAGCCCCCGGCTAGCGGGGGGCCCGGCCTACGAGCAGTACTTC. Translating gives CASSPRLAGGPAYEQYF.

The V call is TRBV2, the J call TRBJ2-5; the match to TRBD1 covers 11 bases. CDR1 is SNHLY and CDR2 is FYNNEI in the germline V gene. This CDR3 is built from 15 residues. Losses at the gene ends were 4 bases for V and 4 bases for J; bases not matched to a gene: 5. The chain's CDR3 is CASSGDRGSSETQYF. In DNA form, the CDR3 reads TGTGCCAGCAGTGGGGACAGGGGGAGTTCAGAGACCCAGTACTTC.

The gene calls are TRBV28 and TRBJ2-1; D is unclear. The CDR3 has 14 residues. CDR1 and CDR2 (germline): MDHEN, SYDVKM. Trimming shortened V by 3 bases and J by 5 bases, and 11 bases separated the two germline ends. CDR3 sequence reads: CASSLLDSHNEQFF. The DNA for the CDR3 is TGTGCCAGCAGTTTGTTAGATTCCCACAATGAGCAGTTCTTC.

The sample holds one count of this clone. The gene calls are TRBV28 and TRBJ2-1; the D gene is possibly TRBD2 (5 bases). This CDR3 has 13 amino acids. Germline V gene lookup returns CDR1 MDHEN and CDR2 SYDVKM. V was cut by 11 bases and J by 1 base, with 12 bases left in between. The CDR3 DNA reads TGTGCCGTCCGACCGGGATCCTACAATGAGCAGTTCTTC. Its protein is CAVRPGSYNEQFF.

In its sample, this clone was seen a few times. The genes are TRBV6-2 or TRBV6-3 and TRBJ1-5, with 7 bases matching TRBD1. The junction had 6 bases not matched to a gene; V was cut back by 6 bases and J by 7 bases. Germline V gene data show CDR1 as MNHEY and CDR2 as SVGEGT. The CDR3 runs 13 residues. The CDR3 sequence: CASSLQGIQPQHF. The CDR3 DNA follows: TGTGCCAGCAGCTTACAGGGGATCCAGCCCCAGCATTTT.

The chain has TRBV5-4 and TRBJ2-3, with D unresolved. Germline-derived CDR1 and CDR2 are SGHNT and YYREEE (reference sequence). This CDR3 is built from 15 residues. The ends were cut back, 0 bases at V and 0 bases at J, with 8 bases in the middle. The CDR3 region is CASSLDVSSTDTQYF. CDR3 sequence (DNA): TGTGCCAGCAGCTTGGACGTCAGTAGCACAGATACGCAGTATTTT.

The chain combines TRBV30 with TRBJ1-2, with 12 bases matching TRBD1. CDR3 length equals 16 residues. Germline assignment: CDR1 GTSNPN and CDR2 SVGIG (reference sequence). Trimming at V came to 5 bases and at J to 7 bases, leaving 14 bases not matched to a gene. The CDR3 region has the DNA TGTGCCTGGCTTCAGGGACAGGGGGCCAGATTAGGTGGCTACACCTTC. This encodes CAWLQGQGARLGGYTF.

The CDR3 nucleotides read TGTGCCAGCAGATCCATCGGGACTCCGTCCTACGAGCAGTACTTC. Its protein product is CASRSIGTPSYEQYF. The chain uses TRBV28 and TRBJ2-7; TRBD2 might be the D (6 bases). The V end lost 6 bases, the J end lost 1 base, and 16 bases lay between the germline ends. This CDR3 region has 15 residues. The germline gives CDR1 MDHEN, CDR2 SYDVKM.

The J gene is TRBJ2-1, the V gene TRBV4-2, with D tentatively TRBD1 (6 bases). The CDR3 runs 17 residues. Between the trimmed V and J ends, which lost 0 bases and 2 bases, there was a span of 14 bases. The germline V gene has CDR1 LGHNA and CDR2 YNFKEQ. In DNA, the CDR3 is TGTGCCAGCAGCCAAGAGGGACACCGGGGCCCCTACAATGAGCAGTTCTTC. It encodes CASSQEGHRGPYNEQFF.

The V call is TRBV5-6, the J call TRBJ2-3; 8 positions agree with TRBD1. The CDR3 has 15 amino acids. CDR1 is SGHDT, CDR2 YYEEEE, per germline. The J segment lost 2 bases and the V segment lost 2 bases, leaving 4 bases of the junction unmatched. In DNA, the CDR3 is TGTGCCAGCAGCTTTAGGACAGGGACCACAGATACGCAGTATTTT. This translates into CASSFRTGTTDTQYF.

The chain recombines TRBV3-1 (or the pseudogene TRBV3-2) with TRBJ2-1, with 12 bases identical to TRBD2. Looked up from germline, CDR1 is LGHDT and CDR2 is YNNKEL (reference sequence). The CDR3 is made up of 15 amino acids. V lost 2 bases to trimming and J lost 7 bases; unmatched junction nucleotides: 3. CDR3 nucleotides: TGTGCCAGCAGCCAAATGACTAGCGGGGGTAATGAGCAGTTCTTC. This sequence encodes CASSQMTSGGNEQFF.

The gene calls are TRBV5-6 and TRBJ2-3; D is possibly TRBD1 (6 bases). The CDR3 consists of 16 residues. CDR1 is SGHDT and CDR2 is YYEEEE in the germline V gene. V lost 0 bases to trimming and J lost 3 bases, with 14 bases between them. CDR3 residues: CASSLAGATRTDTQYF. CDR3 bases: TGTGCCAGCAGCTTGGCAGGGGCGACGAGGACAGATACGCAGTATTTT.

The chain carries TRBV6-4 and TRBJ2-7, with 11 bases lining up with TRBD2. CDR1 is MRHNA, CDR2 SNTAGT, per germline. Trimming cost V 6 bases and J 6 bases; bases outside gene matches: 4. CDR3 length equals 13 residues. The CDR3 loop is CASSRLAGSEQYF. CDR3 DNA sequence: TGTGCCAGCAGCCGACTAGCGGGAAGCGAGCAGTACTTC.

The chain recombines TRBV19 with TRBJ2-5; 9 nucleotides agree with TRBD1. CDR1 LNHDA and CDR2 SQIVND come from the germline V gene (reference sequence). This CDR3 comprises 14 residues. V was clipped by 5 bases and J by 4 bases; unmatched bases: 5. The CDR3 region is CASSGGTGTETQYF. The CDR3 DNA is TGTGCCAGTAGTGGGGGGACAGGGACAGAGACCCAGTACTTC.

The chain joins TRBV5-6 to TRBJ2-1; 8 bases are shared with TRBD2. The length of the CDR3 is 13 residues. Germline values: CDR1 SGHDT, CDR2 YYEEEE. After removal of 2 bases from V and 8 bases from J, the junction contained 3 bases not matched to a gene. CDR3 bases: TGTGCCAGCAGCTTTGGGACTAGGGATGAGCAGTTCTTC. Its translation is CASSFGTRDEQFF.

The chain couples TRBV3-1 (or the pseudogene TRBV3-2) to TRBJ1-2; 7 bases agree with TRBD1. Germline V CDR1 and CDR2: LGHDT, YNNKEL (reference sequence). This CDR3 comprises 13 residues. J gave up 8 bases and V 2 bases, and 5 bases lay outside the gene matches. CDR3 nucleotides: TGTGCCAGCAGCCAATACAGGGGTCTGGGCTACACCTTC. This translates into CASSQYRGLGYTF.

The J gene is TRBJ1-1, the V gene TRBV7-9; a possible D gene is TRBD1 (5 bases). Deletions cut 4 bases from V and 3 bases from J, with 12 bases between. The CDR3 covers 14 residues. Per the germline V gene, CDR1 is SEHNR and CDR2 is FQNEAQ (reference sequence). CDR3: CASSSPTDHTEAFF. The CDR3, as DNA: TGTGCCAGCAGCTCCCCGACAGACCACACTGAAGCTTTCTTT.

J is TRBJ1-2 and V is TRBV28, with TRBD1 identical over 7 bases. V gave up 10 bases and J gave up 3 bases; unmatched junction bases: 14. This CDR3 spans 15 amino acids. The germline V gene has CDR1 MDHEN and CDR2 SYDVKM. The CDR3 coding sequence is TGTGCCATACGCAGTACAGGGGATCTGTACTATGGCTACACCTTC. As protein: CAIRSTGDLYYGYTF.

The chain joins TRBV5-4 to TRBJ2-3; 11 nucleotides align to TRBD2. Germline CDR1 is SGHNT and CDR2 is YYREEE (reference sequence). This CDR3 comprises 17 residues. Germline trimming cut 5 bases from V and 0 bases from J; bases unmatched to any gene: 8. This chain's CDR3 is CASSGASGGRSTDTQYF. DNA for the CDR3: TGTGCCAGCAGTGGGGCTAGCGGGGGGCGAAGCACAGATACGCAGTATTTT. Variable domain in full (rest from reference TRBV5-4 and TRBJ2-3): ETGVTQSPTHLIKTRGQQVTLRCSSQSGHNTVSWYQQALGQGPQFIFQYYREEENGRGNFPPRFSGLQFPNYSSELNVNALELDDSALYLCASSGASGGRSTDTQYFGPGTRLTVL.

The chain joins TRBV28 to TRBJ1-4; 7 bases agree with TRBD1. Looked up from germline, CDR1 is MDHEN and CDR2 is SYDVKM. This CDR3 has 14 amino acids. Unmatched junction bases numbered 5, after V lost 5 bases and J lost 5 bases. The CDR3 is CASSTGAGNEKLFF. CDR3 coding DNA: TGTGCCAGCAGTACAGGGGCGGGGAATGAAAAACTGTTTTTT.